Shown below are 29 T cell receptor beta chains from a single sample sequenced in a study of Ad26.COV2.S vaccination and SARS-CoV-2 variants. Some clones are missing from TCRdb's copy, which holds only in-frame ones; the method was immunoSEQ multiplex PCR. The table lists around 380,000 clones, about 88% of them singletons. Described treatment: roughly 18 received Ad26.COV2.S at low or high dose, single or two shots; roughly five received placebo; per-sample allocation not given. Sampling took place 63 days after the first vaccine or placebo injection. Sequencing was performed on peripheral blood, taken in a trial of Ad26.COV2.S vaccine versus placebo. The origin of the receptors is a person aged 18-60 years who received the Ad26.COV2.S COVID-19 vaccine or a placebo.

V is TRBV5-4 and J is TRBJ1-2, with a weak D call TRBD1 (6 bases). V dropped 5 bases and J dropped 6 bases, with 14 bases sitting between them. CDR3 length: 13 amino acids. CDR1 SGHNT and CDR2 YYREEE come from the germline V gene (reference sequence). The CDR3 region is CASRVGGRDGYTF. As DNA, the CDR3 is TGTGCCAGCAGAGTAGGGGGAAGAGATGGCTACACCTTC.

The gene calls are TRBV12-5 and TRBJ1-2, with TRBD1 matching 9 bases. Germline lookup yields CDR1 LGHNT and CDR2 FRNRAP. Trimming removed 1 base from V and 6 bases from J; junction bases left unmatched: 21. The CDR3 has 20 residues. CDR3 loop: CASGLAQPGQGIRGADGYTF. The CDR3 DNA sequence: TGTGCTAGTGGTTTGGCACAACCGGGACAGGGTATAAGGGGCGCCGATGGCTACACCTTC. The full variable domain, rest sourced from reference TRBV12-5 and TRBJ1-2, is DARVTQTPRHKVTEMGQEVTMRCQPILGHNTVFWYRQTMMQGLELLAYFRNRAPLDDSGMPKDRFSAEMPDATLATLKIQPSEPRDSAVYFCASGLAQPGQGIRGADGYTFGSGTRLTVV.

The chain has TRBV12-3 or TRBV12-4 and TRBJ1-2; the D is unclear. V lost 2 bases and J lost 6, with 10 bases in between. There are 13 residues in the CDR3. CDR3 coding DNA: TGTGCCAGCAGTTTAAGTCGTCTTGATGGCTACACCTTC. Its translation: CASSLSRLDGYTF.

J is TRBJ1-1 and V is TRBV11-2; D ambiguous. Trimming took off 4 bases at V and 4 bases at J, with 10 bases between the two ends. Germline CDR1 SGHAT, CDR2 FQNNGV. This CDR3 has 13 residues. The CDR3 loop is CASSSTLGTEAFF. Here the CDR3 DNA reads TGTGCCAGCAGCTCCACGTTGGGCACTGAAGCTTTCTTT.

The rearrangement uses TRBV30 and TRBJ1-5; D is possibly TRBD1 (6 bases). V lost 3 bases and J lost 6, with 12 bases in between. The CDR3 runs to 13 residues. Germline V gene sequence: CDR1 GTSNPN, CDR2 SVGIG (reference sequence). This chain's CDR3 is CAWSPTGIQPQHF. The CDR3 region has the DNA TGTGCCTGGAGCCCTACAGGGATTCAGCCCCAGCATTTT. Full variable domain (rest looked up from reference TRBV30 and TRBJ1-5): SQTIHQWPATLVQPVGSPLSLECTVEGTSNPNLYWYRQAAGRGLQLLFYSVGIGQISSEVPQNLSASRPQDRQFILSSKKLLLSDSGFYLCAWSPTGIQPQHFGDGTRLSIL.

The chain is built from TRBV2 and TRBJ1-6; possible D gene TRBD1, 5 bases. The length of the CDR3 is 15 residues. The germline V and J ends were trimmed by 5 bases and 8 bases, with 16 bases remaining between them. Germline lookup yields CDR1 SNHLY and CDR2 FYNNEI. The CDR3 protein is CASSSGTSFYSPLHF. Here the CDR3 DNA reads TGTGCCAGCAGTTCCGGGACGAGTTTTTATTCACCCCTCCACTTT. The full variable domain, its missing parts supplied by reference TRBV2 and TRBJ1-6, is EPEVTQTPSHQVTQMGQEVILRCVPISNHLYFYWYRQILGQKVEFLVSFYNNEISEKSEIFDDQFSVERPDGSNFTLKIRSTKLEDSAMYFCASSSGTSFYSPLHFGNGTRLTVT.

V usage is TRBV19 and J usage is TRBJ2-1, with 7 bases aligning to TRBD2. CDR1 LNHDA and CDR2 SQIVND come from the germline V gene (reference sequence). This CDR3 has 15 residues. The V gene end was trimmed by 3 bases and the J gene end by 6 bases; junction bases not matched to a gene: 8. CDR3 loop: CASSMAGVGVNEQFF. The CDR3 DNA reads TGTGCCAGTAGTATGGCGGGAGTAGGTGTCAATGAGCAGTTCTTC. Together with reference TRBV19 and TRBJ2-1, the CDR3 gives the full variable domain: DGGITQSPKYLFRKEGQNVTLSCEQNLNHDAMYWYRQDPGQGLRLIYYSQIVNDFQKGDIAEGYSVSREKKESFPLTVTSAQKNPTAFYLCASSMAGVGVNEQFFGPGTRLTVL.

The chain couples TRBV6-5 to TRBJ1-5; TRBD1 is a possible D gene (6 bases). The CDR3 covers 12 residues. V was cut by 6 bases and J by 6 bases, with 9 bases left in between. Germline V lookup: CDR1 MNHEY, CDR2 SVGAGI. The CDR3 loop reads CASREGGQPQHF. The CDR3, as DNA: TGTGCCAGCAGAGAGGGGGGTCAGCCCCAGCATTTT.

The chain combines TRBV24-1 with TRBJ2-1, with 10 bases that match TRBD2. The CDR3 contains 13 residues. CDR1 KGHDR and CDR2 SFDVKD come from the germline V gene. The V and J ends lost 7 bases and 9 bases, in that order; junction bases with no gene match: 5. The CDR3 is CATRALAGVEQFF. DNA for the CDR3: TGTGCCACCAGGGCTCTAGCGGGGGTTGAGCAGTTCTTC.

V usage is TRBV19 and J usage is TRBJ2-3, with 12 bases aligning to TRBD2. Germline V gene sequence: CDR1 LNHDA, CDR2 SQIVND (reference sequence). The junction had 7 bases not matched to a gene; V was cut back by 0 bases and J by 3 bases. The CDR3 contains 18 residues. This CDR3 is CASSIEGLAGGPTDTQYF. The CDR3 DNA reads TGTGCCAGTAGTATAGAGGGGCTAGCGGGGGGGCCAACAGATACGCAGTATTTT.

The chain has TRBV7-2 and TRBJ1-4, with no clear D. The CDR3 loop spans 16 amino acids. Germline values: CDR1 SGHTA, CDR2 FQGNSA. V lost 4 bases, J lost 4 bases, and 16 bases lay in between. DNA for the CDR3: TGTGCCAGCAGCTCTCTATGGGGTCGGGATAATGAAAAACTGTTTTTT. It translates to CASSSLWGRDNEKLFF.

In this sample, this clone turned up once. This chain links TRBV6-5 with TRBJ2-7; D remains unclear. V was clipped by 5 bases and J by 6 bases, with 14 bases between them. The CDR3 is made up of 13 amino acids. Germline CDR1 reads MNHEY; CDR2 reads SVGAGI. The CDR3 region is CASSPEMATEQYF. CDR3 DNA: TGTGCCAGCAGTCCGGAAATGGCTACCGAGCAGTACTTC.

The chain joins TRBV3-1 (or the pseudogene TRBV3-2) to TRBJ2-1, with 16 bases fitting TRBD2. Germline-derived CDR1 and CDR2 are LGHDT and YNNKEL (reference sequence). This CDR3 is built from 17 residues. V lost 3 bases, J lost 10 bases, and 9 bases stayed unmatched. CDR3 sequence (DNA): TGTGCCAGCAGCCACATGGGACTAGCGGGGGGGCCCCGCGAGCAGTTCTTC. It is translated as CASSHMGLAGGPREQFF.

CDR3 in amino acids: CASRRPGTGAGELFF. CDR3 sequence (DNA): TGTGCCAGCCGCCGGCCCGGGACAGGGGCCGGGGAGCTGTTTTTT. The rearrangement uses TRBV6-5 and TRBJ2-2, with 10 bases fitting TRBD1. Germline V lookup: CDR1 MNHEY, CDR2 SVGAGI. V was pared by 8 bases and J by 6 bases, with 9 bases of the junction left unmatched. The CDR3 is made up of 15 amino acids.

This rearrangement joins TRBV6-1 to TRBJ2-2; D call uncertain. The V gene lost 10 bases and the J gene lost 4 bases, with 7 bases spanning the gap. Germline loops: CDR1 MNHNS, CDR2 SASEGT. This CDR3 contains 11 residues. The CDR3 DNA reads TGTGCCACATACGCCACCGGGGAGCTGTTTTTT. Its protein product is CATYATGELFF.

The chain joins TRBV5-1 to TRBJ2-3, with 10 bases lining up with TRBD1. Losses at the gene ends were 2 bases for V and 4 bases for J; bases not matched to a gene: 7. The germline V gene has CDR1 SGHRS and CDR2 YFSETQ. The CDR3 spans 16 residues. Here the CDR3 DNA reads TGCGCCAGCAGCTTACCCGGGACAGGGGTCCCAGATACGCAGTATTTT. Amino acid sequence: CASSLPGTGVPDTQYF.

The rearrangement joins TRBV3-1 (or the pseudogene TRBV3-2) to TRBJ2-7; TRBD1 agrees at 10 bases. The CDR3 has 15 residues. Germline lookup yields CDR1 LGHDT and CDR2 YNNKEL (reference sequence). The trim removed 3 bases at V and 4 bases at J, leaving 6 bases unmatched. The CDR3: CASSQSRDRGYEQYF. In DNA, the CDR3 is TGTGCCAGCAGCCAGAGCCGGGACAGGGGTTACGAGCAGTACTTC.

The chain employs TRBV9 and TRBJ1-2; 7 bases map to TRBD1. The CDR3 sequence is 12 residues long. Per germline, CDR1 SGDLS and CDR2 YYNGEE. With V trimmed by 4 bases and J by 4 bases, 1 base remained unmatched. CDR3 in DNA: TGTGCCAGCAGCCGGGACAGCTATGGCTACACCTTC. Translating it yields CASSRDSYGYTF.

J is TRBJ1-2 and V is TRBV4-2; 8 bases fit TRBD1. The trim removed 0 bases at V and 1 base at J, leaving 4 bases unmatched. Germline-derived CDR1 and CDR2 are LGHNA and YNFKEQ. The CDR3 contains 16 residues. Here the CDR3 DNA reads TGTGCCAGCAGCCAAGATATAGGACAGGGTAACTATGGCTACACCTTC. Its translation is CASSQDIGQGNYGYTF.

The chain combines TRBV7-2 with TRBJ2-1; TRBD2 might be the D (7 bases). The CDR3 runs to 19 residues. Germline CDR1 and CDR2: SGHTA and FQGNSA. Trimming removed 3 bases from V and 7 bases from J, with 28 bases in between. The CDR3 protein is CASSFRGTGSGDYMNEQFF. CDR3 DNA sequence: TGTGCCAGCAGCTTCCGGGGTACGGGCTCAGGGGACTACATGAATGAGCAGTTCTTC. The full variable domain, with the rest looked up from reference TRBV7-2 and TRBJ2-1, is GAGVSQSPSNKVTEKGKDVELRCDPISGHTALYWYRQSLGQGLEFLIYFQGNSAPDKSGLPSDRFSAERTGGSVSTLTIQRTQQEDSAVYLCASSFRGTGSGDYMNEQFFGPGTRLTVL.

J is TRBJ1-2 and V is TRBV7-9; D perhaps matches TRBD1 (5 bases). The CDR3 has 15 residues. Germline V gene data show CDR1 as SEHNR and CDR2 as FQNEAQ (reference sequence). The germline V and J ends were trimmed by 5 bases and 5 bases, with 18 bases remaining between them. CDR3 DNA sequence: TGTGCCAGCAGCCAGACGGGGGGTAGGAGTTATGGCTACACCTTC. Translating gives CASSQTGGRSYGYTF. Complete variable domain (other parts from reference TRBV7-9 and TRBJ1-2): DTGVSQNPRHKITKRGQNVTFRCDPISEHNRLYWYRQTLGQGPEFLTYFQNEAQLEKSRLLSDRFSAERPKGSFSTLEIQRTEQGDSAMYLCASSQTGGRSYGYTFGSGTRLTVV.

CDR3 coding DNA: TGTGCCATCAGTGAGTTGGGCCTTAGCTCTGGAAACACCATATATTTT. Its protein product is CAISELGLSSGNTIYF. This sequence joins TRBV10-3 and TRBJ1-3, with D uncertain. CDR1 is ENHRY, CDR2 SYGVKD, per germline. V was pared by 1 base and J by 0 bases, with 10 bases between. CDR3 length: 16 residues.

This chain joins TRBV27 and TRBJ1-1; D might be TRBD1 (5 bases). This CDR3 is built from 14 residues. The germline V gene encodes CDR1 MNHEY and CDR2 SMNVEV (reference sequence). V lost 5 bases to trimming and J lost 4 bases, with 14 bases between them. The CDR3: CASSLNRRTTEAFF. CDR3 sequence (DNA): TGTGCCAGCAGTCTCAACAGGCGGACCACTGAAGCTTTCTTT.

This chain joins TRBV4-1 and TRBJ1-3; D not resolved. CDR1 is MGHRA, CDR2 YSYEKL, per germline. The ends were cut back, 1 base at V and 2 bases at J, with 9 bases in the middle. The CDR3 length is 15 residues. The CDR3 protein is CASSQVPVAGNTIYF. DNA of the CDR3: TGCGCCAGCAGCCAAGTCCCCGTCGCTGGAAACACCATATATTTT.

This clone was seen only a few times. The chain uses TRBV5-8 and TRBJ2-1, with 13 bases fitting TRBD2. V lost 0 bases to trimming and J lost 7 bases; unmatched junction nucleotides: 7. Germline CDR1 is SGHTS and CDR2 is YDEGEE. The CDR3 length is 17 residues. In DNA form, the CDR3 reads TGTGCCAGCAGCTTGGGAGGGACTAGCGGGGTATCTAATGAGCAGTTCTTC. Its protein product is CASSLGGTSGVSNEQFF. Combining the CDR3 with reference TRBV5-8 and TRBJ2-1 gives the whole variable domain EAGVTQSPTHLIKTRGQQATLRCSPISGHTSVYWYQQALGLGLQFLLWYDEGEERNRGNFPPRFSGRQFPNYSSELNVNALELEDSALYLCASSLGGTSGVSNEQFFGPGTRLTVL.

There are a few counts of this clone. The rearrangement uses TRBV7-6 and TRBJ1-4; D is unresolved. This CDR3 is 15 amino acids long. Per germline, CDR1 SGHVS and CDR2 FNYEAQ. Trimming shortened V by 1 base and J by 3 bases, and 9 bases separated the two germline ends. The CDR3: CASSLEAGPNEKLFF. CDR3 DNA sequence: TGTGCCAGCAGCTTAGAGGCAGGACCTAATGAAAAACTGTTTTTT.

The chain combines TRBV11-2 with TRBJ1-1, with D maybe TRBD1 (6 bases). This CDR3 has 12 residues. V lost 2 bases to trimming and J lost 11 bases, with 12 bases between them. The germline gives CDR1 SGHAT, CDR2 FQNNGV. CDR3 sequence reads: CASSLWPGEAFF. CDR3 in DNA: TGTGCCAGCAGCTTATGGCCAGGGGAGGCTTTCTTT.

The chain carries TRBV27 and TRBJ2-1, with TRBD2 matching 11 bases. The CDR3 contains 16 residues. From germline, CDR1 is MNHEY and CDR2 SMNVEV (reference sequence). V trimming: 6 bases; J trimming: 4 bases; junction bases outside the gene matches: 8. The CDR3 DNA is TGTGCCAGCAGAGAACTAGCGGGGGCGGTGTACAATGAGCAGTTCTTC. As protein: CASRELAGAVYNEQFF.

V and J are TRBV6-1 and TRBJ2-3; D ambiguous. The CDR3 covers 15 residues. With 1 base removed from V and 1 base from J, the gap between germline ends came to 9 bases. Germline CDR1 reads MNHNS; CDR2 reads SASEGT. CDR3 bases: TGTGCCAGCAGTGAAGTTGCTTTACGCACAGATACGCAGTATTTT. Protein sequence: CASSEVALRTDTQYF.